The rows below give T cell receptor beta chains drawn from one sample of a study of CD4 T cells in relation to SARS-CoV-2 and coronaviruses. Their antigens remain unidentified. Here immunoSEQ multiplex PCR was the method, and the copy in TCRdb shows in-frame clones only, minus some. The sample lists roughly 30,000 clones, 74% occurring once. The specimen was CD4+ T cells from PBMCs, cultured in vitro. Receptor source: a human donor in good health. Both conserved end residues are part of each CDR3. Fields, in order: V gene, D gene, J gene, clone size, CDR3 protein, CDR3 DNA. A D gene is named only where the DNA matches it firmly. The size of a clone is reported for some rows only, either as once, few or many, or as a class for expanded clones.

TRBV25-1	.	TRBJ1-6	.	CASSEVVGENSPLHF	TGTGCCAGCAGTGAAGTGGTGGGTGAGAATTCACCCCTCCACTTT
TRBV19	.	TRBJ1-5	few	CASMGQGRQPQHF	TGTGCCAGTATGGGGCAGGGCAGGCAGCCCCAGCATTTT
TRBV4-2	TRBD2	TRBJ2-1	few	CASSKEASGSIIEQFF	TGTGCCAGCAGCAAAGAGGCTAGCGGGAGTATCATTGAGCAGTTCTTC
TRBV6-1	TRBD1	TRBJ2-5	.	CASRPGTGVETQYF	TGTGCCAGCAGGCCCGGGACAGGGGTAGAGACCCAGTACTTC
TRBV19	.	TRBJ1-6	.	CASSIGVLSYNSPLHF	TGTGCCAGTAGTATCGGAGTTCTCAGCTATAATTCACCCCTCCACTTT
TRBV5-4	.	TRBJ2-7	.	CASMLQSNNEQYF	TGTGCCAGCATGCTACAGAGTAACAACGAGCAGTACTTC
TRBV7-9	.	TRBJ1-5	.	CASSLQENQPQHF	TGTGCCAGCAGCTTACAGGAAAATCAGCCCCAGCATTTT
TRBV5-5	TRBD1	TRBJ1-5	few	CASSFRTGDQPQHF	TGTGCCAGCAGCTTCCGGACAGGAGATCAGCCCCAGCATTTT
TRBV6-5	.	TRBJ2-3	.	CASSYTGRGTDTQYF	TGTGCCAGCAGTTACACGGGGCGGGGCACAGATACGCAGTATTTT
TRBV6-5	.	TRBJ2-7	.	CASEGWVRWGYEQYF	TGTGCCAGCGAAGGTTGGGTCAGGTGGGGTTACGAGCAGTACTTC
TRBV20-1	.	TRBJ2-5	.	CSANPQETQYF	TGCAGTGCGAACCCCCAAGAGACCCAGTACTTC
TRBV10-3	.	TRBJ1-1	few	CAISWGRDEAFF	TGTGCCATCAGTTGGGGCCGGGACGAAGCTTTCTTT
TRBV19	TRBD2	TRBJ2-7	.	CASSLLAWGGEQYF	TGTGCCAGTAGTTTACTAGCGTGGGGAGGAGAGCAGTACTTC
TRBV6-2/TRBV6-3	TRBD2	TRBJ2-3	.	CASSFLAGGIDTQYF	TGTGCCAGCAGTTTTCTAGCGGGAGGTATAGATACGCAGTATTTT
TRBV5-1	TRBD2	TRBJ2-7	.	CASSLGSRAGGEQYF	TGCGCCAGCAGCTTGGGGTCCAGGGCGGGGGGGGAGCAGTACTTC
TRBV11-2	.	TRBJ2-6	.	CASSSPMRESGANVLTF	TGTGCCAGCAGCTCCCCCATGAGGGAGTCCGGGGCCAACGTCCTGACTTTC